This T cell receptor (beta chain) emerged from a study of breast tumors, draining lymph nodes, adjacent tissues. Germline loops: CDR1 SGHDN, CDR2 FVKESK. The CDR3 has 14 amino acids. V was trimmed by 1 base and J by 4 bases, leaving 10 bases between them. From the multiplex PCR reads, TCRdb called clonotypes with MiXCR, one entry per CDR3 protein. The sample has 190,000 or so distinct CDR3 sequences, approximately 33% seen once. Axillary draining lymph nodes of breast cancer patients supplied the node samples. This clonotype was found many times. This chain uses TRBV14 with TRBJ1-2; D perhaps matches TRBD1 (6 bases). Sequencing input: axillary lymph node tissue. The TCR comes from a female donor with breast cancer. Some clones in this sample may be carry-over from other donors' samples. CDR3 residues: CASSQVQGPYGYTF. CDR3 DNA sequence: TGTGCCAGCAGCCAAGTACAGGGACCCTATGGCTACACCTTC.